Each of the 4 T cell receptor beta chains below was sequenced from the same sample in a study of OX40 agonist ivuxolimab in advanced cancers. Here immunoSEQ multiplex PCR was the method, and the copy in TCRdb shows in-frame clones only, minus some. The sample lists about 120,000 clones; more than 70% were seen once. Sequenced here: CD4+ or CD8+ T cells sorted from blood, sampled in a trial of the OX40 agonist ivuxolimab. The source is an adult with an advanced solid tumor such as melanoma, head and neck, liver or kidney cancer.

This clone occurred once. This sequence joins TRBV11-2 and TRBJ2-4; possibly TRBD2 for D (6 bases). The CDR3 contains 15 residues. Looked up from germline, CDR1 is SGHAT and CDR2 is FQNNGV. With 5 bases removed from V and 1 base from J, the gap between germline ends came to 12 bases. CDR3 residues: CASSQAREAKNIQYF. The CDR3 DNA is TGTGCCAGCAGCCAAGCCCGGGAGGCCAAAAACATTCAGTACTTC.

About this clone: Other nucleotide sequences in the sample specify the same CDR3. The chain uses TRBV7-2 and TRBJ1-5, with TRBD1 matching 10 bases. CDR3 length: 15 amino acids. Germline V gives CDR1 SGHTA, CDR2 FQGNSA. Unmatched junction bases numbered 2, after V lost 4 bases and J lost 2 bases. CDR3 bases: TGTGCCAGCAGCTCGACAGGGGGCGGCAATCAGCCCCAGCATTTT. This translates into CASSSTGGGNQPQHF.

In this sample, this clone turned up once. The chain is built from TRBV19 and TRBJ1-3, with D uncertain. The V gene lost 6 bases and the J gene lost 0 bases, with 9 bases spanning the gap. The CDR3 is 14 amino acids. Germline V lookup: CDR1 LNHDA, CDR2 SQIVND (reference sequence). Here the CDR3 DNA reads TGTGCCAGTAGAGAAGGGTCCTCTGGAAACACCATATATTTT. It specifies CASREGSSGNTIYF. Based on the CDR3 plus reference TRBV19 and TRBJ1-3, the full variable domain is DGGITQSPKYLFRKEGQNVTLSCEQNLNHDAMYWYRQDPGQGLRLIYYSQIVNDFQKGDIAEGYSVSREKKESFPLTVTSAQKNPTAFYLCASREGSSGNTIYFGEGSWLTVV.

The chain has TRBV13 and TRBJ2-5; weak D call: TRBD1 (5 bases). The CDR3 sequence is 14 residues long. Deletions cut 5 bases from V and 5 bases from J, with 15 bases between. The germline CDR1 and CDR2 sequences are PRHDT and FYEKMQ (reference sequence). The CDR3 loop reads CASSEKWGRETQYF. For the CDR3, the DNA is TGTGCCAGCAGCGAAAAGTGGGGCCGGGAGACCCAGTACTTC.